The clone carrying this TCR beta chain was counted at least ten times. Its antigen is currently unknown. The CDR3 extends over 15 amino acids. CDR1 and CDR2 (germline): SGHRS, YFSETQ. Trimming removed 0 bases at V and 1 base at J, with 10 bases between. This record comes from a study of early T cells in non-severe SARS-CoV-2 infection. Study background: Chains from this unsorted whole-blood bulk RNA could not be paired.

Study-wide points: Private and CD4 specificities were missed by VDJdb matching, which favored anti-spike CD8 responses.

The TCR library protocol attached unique molecular identifiers to the individual cDNA molecules. TCRdb fed the 5' RACE reads into MiXCR, producing one record per CDR3 protein. The sample contains 90,000 to 130,000 distinct CDR3 sequences, roughly 12% of which appear only once. The sequence was collected from an adult who was a healthcare worker with PCR-confirmed SARS-CoV-2 infection or an uninfected control (not recorded which). Sequencing input: whole blood. The chain uses TRBV5-1 and TRBJ2-5; a possible D gene is TRBD2 (6 bases). CDR3 nucleotides: TGCGCCAGCAGCTTGGCCCTCGGGGGCCAAGAGACCCAGTACTTC. It yields the protein CASSLALGGQETQYF.